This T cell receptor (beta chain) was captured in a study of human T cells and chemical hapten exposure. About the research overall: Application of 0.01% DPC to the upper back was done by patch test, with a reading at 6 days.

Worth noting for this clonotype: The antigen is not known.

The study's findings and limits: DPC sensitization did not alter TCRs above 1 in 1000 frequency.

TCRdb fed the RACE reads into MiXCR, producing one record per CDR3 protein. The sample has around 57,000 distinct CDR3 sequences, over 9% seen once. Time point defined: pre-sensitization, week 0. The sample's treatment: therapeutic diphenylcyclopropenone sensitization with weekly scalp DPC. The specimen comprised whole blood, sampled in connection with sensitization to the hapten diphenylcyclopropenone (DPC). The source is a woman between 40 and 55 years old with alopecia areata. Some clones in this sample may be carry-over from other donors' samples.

The DNA for the CDR3 is TGCAGCGTGGGACAAGTTGATGGCTACACCTTC. Protein: CSVGQVDGYTF. V usage is TRBV29-1 and J usage is TRBJ1-2; D perhaps matches TRBD1 (6 bases). Looked up from germline, CDR1 is SQVTM and CDR2 is ANQGSEA. The V end was cut by 6 bases, the J end by 6 bases, with 11 bases between. The CDR3 is 11 residues long.